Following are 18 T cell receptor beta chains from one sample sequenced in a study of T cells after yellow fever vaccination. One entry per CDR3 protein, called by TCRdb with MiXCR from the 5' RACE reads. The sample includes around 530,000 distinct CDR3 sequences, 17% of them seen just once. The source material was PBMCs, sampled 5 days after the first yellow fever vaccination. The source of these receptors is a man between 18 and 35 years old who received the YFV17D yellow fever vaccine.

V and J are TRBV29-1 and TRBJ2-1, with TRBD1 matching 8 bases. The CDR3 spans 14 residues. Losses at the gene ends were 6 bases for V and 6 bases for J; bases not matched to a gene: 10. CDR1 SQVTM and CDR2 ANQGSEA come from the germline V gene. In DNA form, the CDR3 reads TGCAGCGTAGACCGGACAGGGTTATCCAATGAGCAGTTCTTC. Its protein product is CSVDRTGLSNEQFF.

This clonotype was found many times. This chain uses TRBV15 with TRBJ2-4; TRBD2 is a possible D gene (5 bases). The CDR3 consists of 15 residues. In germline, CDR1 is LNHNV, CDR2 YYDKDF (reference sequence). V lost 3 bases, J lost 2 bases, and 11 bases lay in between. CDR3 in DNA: TGTGCCACCAGCAGGGGAGAGGAGCCCAAAAACATTCAGTACTTC. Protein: CATSRGEEPKNIQYF.

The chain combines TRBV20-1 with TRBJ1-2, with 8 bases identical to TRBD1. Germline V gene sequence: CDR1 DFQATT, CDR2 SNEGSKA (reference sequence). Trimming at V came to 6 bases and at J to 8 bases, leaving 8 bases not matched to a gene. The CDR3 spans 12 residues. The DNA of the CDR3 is TGCAGTGCCCTTAGGACAGGGCAAGGCTACACCTTC. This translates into CSALRTGQGYTF.

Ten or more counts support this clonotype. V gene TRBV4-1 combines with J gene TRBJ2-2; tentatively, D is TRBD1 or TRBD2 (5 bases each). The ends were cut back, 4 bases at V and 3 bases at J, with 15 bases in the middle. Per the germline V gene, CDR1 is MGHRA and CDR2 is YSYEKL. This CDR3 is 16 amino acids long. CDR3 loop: CASSPPTGRDTGELFF. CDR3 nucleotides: TGCGCCAGCAGCCCACCGACGGGGCGGGACACCGGGGAGCTGTTTTTT.

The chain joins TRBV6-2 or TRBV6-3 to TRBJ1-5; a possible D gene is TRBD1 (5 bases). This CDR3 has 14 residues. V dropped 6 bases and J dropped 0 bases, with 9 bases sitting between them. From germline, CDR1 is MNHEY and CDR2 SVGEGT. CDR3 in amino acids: CASRRDSSNQPQHF. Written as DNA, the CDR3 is TGTGCCAGCAGGCGTGACAGTAGCAATCAGCCCCAGCATTTT.

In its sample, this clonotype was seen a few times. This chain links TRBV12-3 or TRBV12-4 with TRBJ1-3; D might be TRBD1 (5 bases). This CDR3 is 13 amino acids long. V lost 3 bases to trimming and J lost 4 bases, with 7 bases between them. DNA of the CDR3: TGTGCCAGCAGTTTTAGGGGCGGAAACACCATATATTTT. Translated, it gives CASSFRGGNTIYF.

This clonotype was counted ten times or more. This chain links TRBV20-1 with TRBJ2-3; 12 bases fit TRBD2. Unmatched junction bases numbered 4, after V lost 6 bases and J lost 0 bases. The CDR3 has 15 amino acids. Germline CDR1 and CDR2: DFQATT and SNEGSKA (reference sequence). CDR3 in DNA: TGCAGTGCCACTCTAGCGGGGGGGAGCACAGATACGCAGTATTTT. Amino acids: CSATLAGGSTDTQYF.

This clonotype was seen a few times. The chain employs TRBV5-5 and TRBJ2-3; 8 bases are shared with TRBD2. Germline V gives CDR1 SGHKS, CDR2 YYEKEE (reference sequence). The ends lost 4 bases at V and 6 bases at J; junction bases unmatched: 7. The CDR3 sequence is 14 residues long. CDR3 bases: TGTGCCAGCAGCGCGACTAGCGTTGGGGATACGCAGTATTTT. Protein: CASSATSVGDTQYF.

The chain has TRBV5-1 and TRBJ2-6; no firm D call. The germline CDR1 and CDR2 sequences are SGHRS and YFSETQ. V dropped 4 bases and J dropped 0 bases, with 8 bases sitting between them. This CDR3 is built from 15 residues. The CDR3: CASSPLGSGANVLTF. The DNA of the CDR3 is TGCGCCAGCAGCCCCCTGGGCTCTGGGGCCAACGTCCTGACTTTC.

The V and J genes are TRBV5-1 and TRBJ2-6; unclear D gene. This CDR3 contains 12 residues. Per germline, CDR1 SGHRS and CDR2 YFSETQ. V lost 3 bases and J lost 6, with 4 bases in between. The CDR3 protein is CASSWEANVLTF. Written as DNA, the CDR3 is TGCGCCAGCAGCTGGGAGGCCAACGTCCTGACTTTC.

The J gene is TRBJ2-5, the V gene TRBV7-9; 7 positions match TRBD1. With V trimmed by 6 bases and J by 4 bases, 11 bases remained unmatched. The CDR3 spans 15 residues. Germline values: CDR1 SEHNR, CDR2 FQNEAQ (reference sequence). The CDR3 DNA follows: TGTGCCAGCAGACCACTGTCCAGGGGGAGAGAGACCCAGTACTTC. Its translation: CASRPLSRGRETQYF. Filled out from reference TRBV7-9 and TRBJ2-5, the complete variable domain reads DTGVSQNPRHKITKRGQNVTFRCDPISEHNRLYWYRQTLGQGPEFLTYFQNEAQLEKSRLLSDRFSAERPKGSFSTLEIQRTEQGDSAMYLCASRPLSRGRETQYFGPGTRLLVL.

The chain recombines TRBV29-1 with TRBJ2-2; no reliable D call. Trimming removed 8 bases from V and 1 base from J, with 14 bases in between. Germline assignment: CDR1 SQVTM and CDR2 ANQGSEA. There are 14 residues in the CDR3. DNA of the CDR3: TGCAGCCCCACGGAGACCCTGAACACCGGGGAGCTGTTTTTT. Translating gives CSPTETLNTGELFF.

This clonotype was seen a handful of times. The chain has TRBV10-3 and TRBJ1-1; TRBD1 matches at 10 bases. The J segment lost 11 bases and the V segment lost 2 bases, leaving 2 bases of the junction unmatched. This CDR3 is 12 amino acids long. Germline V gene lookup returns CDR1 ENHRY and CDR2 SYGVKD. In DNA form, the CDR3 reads TGTGCCATCAGTGAGGGGACAGGGGTGGCTTTCTTT. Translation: CAISEGTGVAFF.

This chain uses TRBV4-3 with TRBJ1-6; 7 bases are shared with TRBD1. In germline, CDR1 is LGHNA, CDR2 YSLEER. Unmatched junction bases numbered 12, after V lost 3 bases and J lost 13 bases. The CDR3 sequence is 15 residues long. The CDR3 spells CASSQGLNRGNPLHF. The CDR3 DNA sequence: TGCGCCAGCAGCCAGGGTCTAAACAGGGGAAACCCCCTCCACTTT.

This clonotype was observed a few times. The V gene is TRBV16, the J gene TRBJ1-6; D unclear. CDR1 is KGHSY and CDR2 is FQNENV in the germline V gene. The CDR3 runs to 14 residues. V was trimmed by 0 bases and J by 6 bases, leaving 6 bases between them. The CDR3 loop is CASSQSTANSPLHF. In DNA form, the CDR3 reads TGTGCCAGCAGCCAATCCACAGCTAATTCACCCCTCCACTTT.

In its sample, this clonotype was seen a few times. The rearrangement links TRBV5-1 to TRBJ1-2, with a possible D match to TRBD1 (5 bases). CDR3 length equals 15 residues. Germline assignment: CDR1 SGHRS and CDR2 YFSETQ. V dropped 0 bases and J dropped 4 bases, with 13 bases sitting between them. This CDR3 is CASSLAVDSPYGYTF. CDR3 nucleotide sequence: TGCGCCAGCAGCTTGGCAGTAGACAGCCCCTATGGCTACACCTTC.

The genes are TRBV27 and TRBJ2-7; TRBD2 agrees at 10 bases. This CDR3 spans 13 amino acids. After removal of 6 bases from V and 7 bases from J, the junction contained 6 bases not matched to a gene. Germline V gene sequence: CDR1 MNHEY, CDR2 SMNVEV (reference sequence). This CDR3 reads CASSHSGGHEQYV. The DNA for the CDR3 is TGTGCCAGCAGCCATAGCGGGGGGCATGAGCAGTACGTC.

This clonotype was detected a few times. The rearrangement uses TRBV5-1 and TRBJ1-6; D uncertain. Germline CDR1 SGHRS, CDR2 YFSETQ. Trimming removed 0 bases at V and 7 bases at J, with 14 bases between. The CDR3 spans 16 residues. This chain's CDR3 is CASSLEASQGNSPLHF. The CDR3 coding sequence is TGCGCCAGCAGCTTGGAAGCTTCACAAGGGAATTCACCCCTCCACTTT.